A single sample is the source of the 16 T cell receptor beta chains below, sequenced in a study of CD8 T cells in ankylosing spondylitis. TCRdb reanalysed the 5' RACE reads using MiXCR and keeps one entry per CDR3 protein. Seen here are under 200,000 distinct CDR3 sequences, about 9.9% observed once, and the top ten hold about 27%. Specimen: blood, either unsorted or a sorted T cell fraction (not recorded which). The receptor set was obtained from a male donor with ankylosing spondylitis or in good health (not recorded which).

This clonotype was counted between two and nine times. The CDR3: CSARGSTTGTYEQYF. DNA for the CDR3: TGCAGTGCTAGAGGTTCTACGACAGGGACCTACGAGCAGTACTTC. The genes are TRBV20-1 and TRBJ2-7; TRBD1 agrees at 7 bases. Per germline, CDR1 DFQATT and CDR2 SNEGSKA (reference sequence). Trimming took 1 base from V and 2 from J; bases not matched to a gene: 8. The CDR3 length is 15 residues.

This clonotype was found many times. The CDR3 sequence: CASSLSGNQPQHF. The CDR3 region has the DNA TGTGCCAGCAGCCTATCAGGCAATCAGCCCCAGCATTTT. This sequence joins TRBV12-3 or TRBV12-4 and TRBJ1-5; no firm D call. The ends were cut back, 6 bases at V and 2 bases at J, with 8 bases in the middle. The CDR3 is 13 residues long.

Only a few counts were recorded for this clonotype. The chain employs TRBV7-2 and TRBJ2-3; 12 nucleotides agree with TRBD2. The junction had 10 bases not matched to a gene; V was cut back by 3 bases and J by 6 bases. CDR1 is SGHTA and CDR2 is FQGNSA in the germline V gene. The CDR3 spans 17 residues. Written as DNA, the CDR3 is TGTGCCAGCAGCTTCTCTAGCGGGGGGGCCGCTCCGGATACGCAGTATTTT. Residues: CASSFSSGGAAPDTQYF.

The rearrangement joins TRBV6-5 to TRBJ2-1; D may match TRBD1 or TRBD2 (5 bases each). Germline V gives CDR1 MNHEY, CDR2 SVGAGI. Deletions cut 2 bases from V and 10 bases from J, with 15 bases between. The CDR3 has 14 amino acids. The CDR3 loop is CASSYQDSKGEQFF. The CDR3 region has the DNA TGTGCCAGCAGTTACCAGGACTCCAAGGGGGAGCAGTTCTTC.

The rearrangement joins TRBV7-2 to TRBJ1-6, with D hard to call. This CDR3 contains 17 residues. The V gene lost 0 bases and the J gene lost 10 bases, with 19 bases spanning the gap. Germline CDR1 SGHTA, CDR2 FQGNSA. CDR3 region: CASSLARLAASRSPLHF. In nucleotides, the CDR3 is TGTGCCAGCAGCTTAGCGCGCCTAGCGGCATCACGGTCACCCCTCCACTTT.

This clonotype was seen a handful of times. The V call is TRBV20-1, the J call TRBJ2-7; D possibly corresponds to TRBD1 (5 bases). The CDR3 length is 13 residues. Per the germline V gene, CDR1 is DFQATT and CDR2 is SNEGSKA (reference sequence). The ends were cut back, 5 bases at V and 0 bases at J, with 11 bases in the middle. CDR3 sequence (DNA): TGCAGTGCTCCGGCCGACAGCTCCTACGAGCAGTACTTC. It specifies CSAPADSSYEQYF.

This chain uses TRBV4-2 with TRBJ2-1; D may be TRBD1 (6 bases). The CDR3 spans 13 residues. The V gene's germline CDR1 is LGHNA and CDR2 YNFKEQ. Trimming shortened V by 6 bases and J by 7 bases, and 13 bases separated the two germline ends. The CDR3 DNA sequence: TGTGCCAGCAGGGACAGAAATGGGAATGAGCAGTTCTTC. This codes for CASRDRNGNEQFF.

In this sample, this clonotype turned up many times. The genes are TRBV28 and TRBJ2-1, with 12 bases that match TRBD2. The junction had 3 bases not matched to a gene; V was cut back by 6 bases and J by 0 bases. This CDR3 has 16 residues. Germline-derived CDR1 and CDR2 are MDHEN and SYDVKM. CDR3 region: CASRSLAGGSYNEQFF. The DNA of the CDR3 is TGTGCCAGCAGATCACTAGCGGGGGGCTCCTACAATGAGCAGTTCTTC.

Many counts were recorded for this clonotype. The V gene is TRBV20-1, the J gene TRBJ1-2; D is possibly TRBD1 (5 bases). CDR1 DFQATT and CDR2 SNEGSKA come from the germline V gene (reference sequence). V was clipped by 0 bases and J by 4 bases, with 9 bases between them. The CDR3 runs 13 residues. CDR3 coding DNA: TGCAGTGCTAGAGATGAGGGGCCCTATGGCTACACCTTC. Translating it yields CSARDEGPYGYTF.

This clonotype was recorded many times. The J gene is TRBJ2-1, the V gene TRBV3-1; 8 bases map to TRBD2. V was pared by 6 bases and J by 4 bases, with 8 bases of the junction left unmatched. Germline V lookup: CDR1 LGHDT, CDR2 YNNKEL (reference sequence). This CDR3 contains 15 residues. The CDR3 is CASSSELAGYNEQFF. In DNA, the CDR3 is TGTGCCAGCAGTTCTGAGTTAGCGGGATACAATGAGCAGTTCTTC.

Details on this clonotype: A much larger clone lies one base from this, so it may be a read error. The conserved closing phenylalanine or tryptophan is absent in this CDR3, likely reflecting a read error. The chain combines TRBV4-1 with TRBJ2-1; the D gene is possibly TRBD2 (6 bases). Germline CDR1 is MGHRA and CDR2 is YSYEKL. Between the trimmed V and J ends, which lost 1 base and 0 bases, there was a span of 13 bases. The CDR3 sequence is 17 residues long. Written as DNA, the CDR3 is TGCGCCAGCAGCCAAGCTCCACCCGGGAGCTCCTACAATGAGCAGTTCATC. The encoded protein is CASSQAPPGSSYNEQFI.

V is TRBV18 and J is TRBJ2-7, with D maybe TRBD2 (5 bases). Germline V gene lookup returns CDR1 KGHSH and CDR2 LQKENI. This CDR3 spans 11 amino acids. Trimming shortened V by 3 bases and J by 5 bases, and 5 bases separated the two germline ends. The CDR3 loop is CASSPRDEQYF. CDR3 in DNA: TGTGCCAGCTCACCGAGGGACGAGCAGTACTTC.

This clonotype was recorded many times. The gene calls are TRBV29-1 and TRBJ2-1; tentatively, D is TRBD1 (6 bases). Germline CDR1 is SQVTM and CDR2 is ANQGSEA. Trimming removed 2 bases from V and 10 bases from J, with 18 bases in between. The CDR3 has 14 residues. CDR3 protein: CSVEIGTGFGEQFF. The CDR3 region has the DNA TGCAGCGTTGAAATCGGTACAGGGTTCGGGGAGCAGTTCTTC.

Turning to this clonotype: This may be a read error, as it is one base from a much larger clone. The chain combines TRBV20-1 with TRBJ1-2; TRBD1 aligns across 10 bases. The germline V gene encodes CDR1 DFQATT and CDR2 SNEGSKA (reference sequence). The CDR3 length is 15 residues. The CDR3 DNA follows: TGCGGTGCTAGGGCCGGCGGGACAGGGGATTATGGCTACACCTTC. Translated: CGARAGGTGDYGYTF.

In this sample, this clonotype turned up many times. The chain combines TRBV10-3 with TRBJ2-1; D is tentatively TRBD1 or TRBD2 (5 bases each). Germline lookup yields CDR1 ENHRY and CDR2 SYGVKD. The CDR3 sequence is 12 residues long. The V end was cut by 6 bases, the J end by 6 bases, with 9 bases between. CDR3 coding DNA: TGTGCCATCAGCGGGGCGACCAATGAGCAGTTCTTC. Translation gives CAISGATNEQFF.

This clonotype was seen at least ten times. The J gene is TRBJ1-1, the V gene TRBV12-3 or TRBV12-4; a weak D match, TRBD1 (6 bases). The CDR3 is made up of 14 amino acids. The ends were cut back, 2 bases at V and 7 bases at J, with 14 bases in the middle. The CDR3 region has the DNA TGTGCCAGCAGTTTAACAGGGACTAACCTTGAAGCTTTCTTT. Amino acids: CASSLTGTNLEAFF.